This T cell receptor (beta chain) was sequenced during a study of OX40 agonist ivuxolimab in advanced cancers. General study findings and limits: Antigens targeted by the expanded peripheral T cells were not determined. The study observed clonal expansion of CD4+ and CD8+ blood T cells by week 6 at 0.1 to 3.0 mg/kg.

This CDR3 spans 15 amino acids. Per the germline V gene, CDR1 is SGHAT and CDR2 is FQNNGV. Trimming removed 0 bases at V and 7 bases at J, with 10 bases between. TCRdb's copy holds only in-frame clones and misses some; the assay was immunoSEQ multiplex PCR. The profile shows approximately 58,000 clones, about 88% of them singletons. This clone showed up just a few times. What it binds is unknown. The genes are TRBV11-2 and TRBJ1-6, with TRBD1 as a possible D gene (6 bases). The clonotype comes from an adult with an advanced solid tumor such as melanoma, head and neck, liver or kidney cancer. Material: CD4+ or CD8+ T cells sorted from blood, obtained in a trial of the OX40 agonist ivuxolimab. The CDR3 coding sequence is TGTGCCAGCAGCTTAGATCGGCAGGGGAATTCACCCCTCCACTTT. This translates into CASSLDRQGNSPLHF.